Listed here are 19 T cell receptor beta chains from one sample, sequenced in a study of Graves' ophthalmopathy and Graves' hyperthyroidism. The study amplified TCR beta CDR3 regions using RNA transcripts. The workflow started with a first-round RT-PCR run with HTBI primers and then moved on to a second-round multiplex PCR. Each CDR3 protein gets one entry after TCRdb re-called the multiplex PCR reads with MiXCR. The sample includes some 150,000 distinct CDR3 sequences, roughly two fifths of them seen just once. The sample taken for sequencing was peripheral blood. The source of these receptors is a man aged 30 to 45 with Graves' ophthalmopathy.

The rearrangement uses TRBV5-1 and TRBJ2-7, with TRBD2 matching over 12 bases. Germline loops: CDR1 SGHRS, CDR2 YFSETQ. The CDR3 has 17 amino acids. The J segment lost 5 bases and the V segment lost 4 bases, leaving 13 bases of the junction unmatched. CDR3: CASSPVGLAGGYHEQYF. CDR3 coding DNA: TGCGCCAGCAGCCCCGTTGGGCTAGCGGGAGGGTACCACGAGCAGTACTTC.

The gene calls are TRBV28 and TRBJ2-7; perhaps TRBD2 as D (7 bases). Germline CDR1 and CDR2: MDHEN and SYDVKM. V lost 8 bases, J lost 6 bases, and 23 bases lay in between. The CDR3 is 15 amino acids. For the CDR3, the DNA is TGTGCCAGCGCTACAAGAGGGGGAGGGAGGCGCGAGCAGTACTTC. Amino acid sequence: CASATRGGGRREQYF.

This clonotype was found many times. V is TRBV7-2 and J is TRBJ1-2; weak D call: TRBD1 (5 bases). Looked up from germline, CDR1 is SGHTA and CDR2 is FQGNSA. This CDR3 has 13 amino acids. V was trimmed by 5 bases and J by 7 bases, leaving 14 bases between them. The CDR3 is CASSPMGGSGYTF. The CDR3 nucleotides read TGTGCCAGCAGCCCGATGGGGGGTAGTGGCTACACCTTC. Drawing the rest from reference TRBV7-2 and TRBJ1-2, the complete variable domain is GAGVSQSPSNKVTEKGKDVELRCDPISGHTALYWYRQSLGQGLEFLIYFQGNSAPDKSGLPSDRFSAERTGGSVSTLTIQRTQQEDSAVYLCASSPMGGSGYTFGSGTRLTVV.

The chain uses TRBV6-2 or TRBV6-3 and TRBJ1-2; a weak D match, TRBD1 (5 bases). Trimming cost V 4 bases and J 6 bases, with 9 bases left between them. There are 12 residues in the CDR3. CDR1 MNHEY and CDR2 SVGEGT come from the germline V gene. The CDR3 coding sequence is TGTGCCAGCAGTTTCGGGGACGATGGCTACACCTTC. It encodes CASSFGDDGYTF.

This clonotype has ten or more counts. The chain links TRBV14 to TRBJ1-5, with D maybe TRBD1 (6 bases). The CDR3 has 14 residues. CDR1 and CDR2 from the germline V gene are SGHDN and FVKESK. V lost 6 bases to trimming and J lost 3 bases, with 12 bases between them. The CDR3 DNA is TGTGCCAGCAGTCTAGACAGGTTCAATCAGCCCCAGCATTTT. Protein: CASSLDRFNQPQHF. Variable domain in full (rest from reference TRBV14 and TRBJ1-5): EAGVTQFPSHSVIEKGQTVTLRCDPISGHDNLYWYRRVMGKEIKFLLHFVKESKQDESGMPNNRFLAERTGGTYSTLKVQPAELEDSGVYFCASSLDRFNQPQHFGDGTRLSIL.

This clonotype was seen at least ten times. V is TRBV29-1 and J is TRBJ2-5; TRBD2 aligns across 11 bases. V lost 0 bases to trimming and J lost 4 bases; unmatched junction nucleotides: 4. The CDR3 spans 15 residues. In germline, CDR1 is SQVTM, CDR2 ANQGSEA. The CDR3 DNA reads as TGCAGCGTTGAAGAGTTAGCGGGAGGGGGAGAGACCCAGTACTTC. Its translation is CSVEELAGGGETQYF.

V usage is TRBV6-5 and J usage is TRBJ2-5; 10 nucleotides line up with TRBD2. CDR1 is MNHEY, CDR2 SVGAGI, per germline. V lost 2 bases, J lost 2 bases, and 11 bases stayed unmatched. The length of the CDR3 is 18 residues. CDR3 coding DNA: TGTGCCAGCAGTTACGATCCCCTAGCGGGAGATGGACAAGAGACCCAGTACTTC. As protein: CASSYDPLAGDGQETQYF.

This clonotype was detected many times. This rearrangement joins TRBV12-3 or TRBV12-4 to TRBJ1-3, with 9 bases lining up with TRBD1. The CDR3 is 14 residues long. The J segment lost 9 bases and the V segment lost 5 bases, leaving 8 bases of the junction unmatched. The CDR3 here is CASSETGGESTIYF. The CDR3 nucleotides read TGTGCCAGCAGTGAGACAGGGGGGGAAAGCACCATATATTTT.

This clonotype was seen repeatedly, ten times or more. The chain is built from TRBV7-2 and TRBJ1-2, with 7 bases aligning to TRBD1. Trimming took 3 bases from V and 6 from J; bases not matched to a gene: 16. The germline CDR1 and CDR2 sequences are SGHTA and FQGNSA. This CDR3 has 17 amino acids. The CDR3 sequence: CASSFRGTAGGLNGYTF. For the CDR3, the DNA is TGTGCCAGCAGCTTTAGGGGGACAGCCGGAGGATTGAATGGCTACACCTTC.

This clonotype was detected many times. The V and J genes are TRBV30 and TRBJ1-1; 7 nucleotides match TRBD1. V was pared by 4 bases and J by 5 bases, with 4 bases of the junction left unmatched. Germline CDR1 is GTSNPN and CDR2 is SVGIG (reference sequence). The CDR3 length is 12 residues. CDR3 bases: TGTGCCTGGAACGCGGACAGGACTGAAGCTTTCTTT. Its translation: CAWNADRTEAFF.

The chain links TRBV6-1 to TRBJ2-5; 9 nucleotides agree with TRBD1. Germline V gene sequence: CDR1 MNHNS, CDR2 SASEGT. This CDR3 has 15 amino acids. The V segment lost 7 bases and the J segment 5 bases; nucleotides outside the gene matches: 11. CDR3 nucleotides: TGTGCCAGCACAATCGGGGGGACAGGGCGGGAGACCCAGTACTTC. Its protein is CASTIGGTGRETQYF.

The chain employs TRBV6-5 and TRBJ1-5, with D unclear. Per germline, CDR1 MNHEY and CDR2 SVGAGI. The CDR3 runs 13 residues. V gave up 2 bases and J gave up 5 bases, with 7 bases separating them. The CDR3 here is CASSYDGDQPQHF. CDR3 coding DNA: TGTGCCAGCAGTTACGACGGAGATCAGCCCCAGCATTTT.

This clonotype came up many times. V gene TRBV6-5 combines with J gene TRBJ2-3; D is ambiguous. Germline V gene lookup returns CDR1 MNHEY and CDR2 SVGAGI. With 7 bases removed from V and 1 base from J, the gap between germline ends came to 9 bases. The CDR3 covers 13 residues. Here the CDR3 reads CASTHAGTDTQYF. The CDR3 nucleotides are TGTGCCAGCACCCACGCCGGCACAGATACGCAGTATTTT.

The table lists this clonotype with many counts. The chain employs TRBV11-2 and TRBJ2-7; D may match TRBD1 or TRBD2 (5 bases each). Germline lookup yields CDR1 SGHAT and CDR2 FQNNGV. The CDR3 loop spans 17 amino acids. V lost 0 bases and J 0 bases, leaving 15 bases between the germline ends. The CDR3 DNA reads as TGTGCCAGCAGCTTAGACGCCCGGGGCGGCAGCTCCTACGAGCAGTACTTC. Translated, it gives CASSLDARGGSSYEQYF.

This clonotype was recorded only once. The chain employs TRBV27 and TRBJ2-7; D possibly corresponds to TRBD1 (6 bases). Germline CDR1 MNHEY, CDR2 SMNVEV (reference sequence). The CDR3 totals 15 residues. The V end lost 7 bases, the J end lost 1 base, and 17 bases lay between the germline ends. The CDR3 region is CASTPRGLGSYEQYF. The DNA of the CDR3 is TGTGCCAGCACTCCCAGGGGTTTGGGGTCCTACGAGCAGTACTTC.

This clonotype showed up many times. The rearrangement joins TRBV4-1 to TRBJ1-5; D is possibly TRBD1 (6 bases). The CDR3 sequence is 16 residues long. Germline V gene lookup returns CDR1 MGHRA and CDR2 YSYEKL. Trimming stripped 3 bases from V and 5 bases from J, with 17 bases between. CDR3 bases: TGCGCCAGCAGCCACGAGGGGGTTCGTGGGGATCAGCCCCAGCATTTT. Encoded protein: CASSHEGVRGDQPQHF.

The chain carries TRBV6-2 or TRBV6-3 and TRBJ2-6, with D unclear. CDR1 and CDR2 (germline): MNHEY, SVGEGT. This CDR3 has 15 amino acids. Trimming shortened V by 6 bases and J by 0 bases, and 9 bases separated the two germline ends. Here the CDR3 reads CASSLFFSGANVLTF. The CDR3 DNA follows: TGTGCCAGCAGCCTTTTTTTCTCTGGGGCCAACGTCCTGACTTTC.

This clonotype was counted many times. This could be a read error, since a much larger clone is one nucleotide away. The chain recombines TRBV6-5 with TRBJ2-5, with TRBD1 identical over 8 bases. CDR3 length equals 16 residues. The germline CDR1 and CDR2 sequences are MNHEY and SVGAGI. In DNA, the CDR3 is TGTGCCAGCAGTCACTCAGCGGACAGGGCCCCCCAGACCCAGTACTTC. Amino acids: CASSHSADRAPQTQYF.

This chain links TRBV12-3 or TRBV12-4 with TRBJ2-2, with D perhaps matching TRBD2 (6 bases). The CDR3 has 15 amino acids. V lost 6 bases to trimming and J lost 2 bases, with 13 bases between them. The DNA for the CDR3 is TGTGCCAGCAGAGAAAGCGGGTTTAACACCGGGGAGCTGTTTTTT. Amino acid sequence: CASRESGFNTGELFF.